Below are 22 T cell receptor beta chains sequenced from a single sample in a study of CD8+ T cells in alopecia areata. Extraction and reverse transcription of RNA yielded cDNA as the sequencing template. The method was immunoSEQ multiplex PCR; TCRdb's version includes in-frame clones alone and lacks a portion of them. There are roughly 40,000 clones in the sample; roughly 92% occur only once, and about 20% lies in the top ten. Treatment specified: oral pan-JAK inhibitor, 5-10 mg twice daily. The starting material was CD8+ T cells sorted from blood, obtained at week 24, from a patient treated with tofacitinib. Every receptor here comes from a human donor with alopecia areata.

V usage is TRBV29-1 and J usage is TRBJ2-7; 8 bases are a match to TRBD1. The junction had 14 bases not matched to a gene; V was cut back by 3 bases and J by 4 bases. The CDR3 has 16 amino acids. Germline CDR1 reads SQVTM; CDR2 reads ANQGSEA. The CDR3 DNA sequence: TGCAGCGTTGAGGGGGTACCGGGACAGGAAAATTACGAGCAGTACTTC. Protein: CSVEGVPGQENYEQYF.

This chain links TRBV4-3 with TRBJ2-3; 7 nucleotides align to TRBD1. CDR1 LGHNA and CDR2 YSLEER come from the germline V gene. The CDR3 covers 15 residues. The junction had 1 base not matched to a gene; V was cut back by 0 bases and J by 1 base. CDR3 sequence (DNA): TGCGCCAGCAGCCAAGACGGGACAGGCACAGATACGCAGTATTTT. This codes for CASSQDGTGTDTQYF.

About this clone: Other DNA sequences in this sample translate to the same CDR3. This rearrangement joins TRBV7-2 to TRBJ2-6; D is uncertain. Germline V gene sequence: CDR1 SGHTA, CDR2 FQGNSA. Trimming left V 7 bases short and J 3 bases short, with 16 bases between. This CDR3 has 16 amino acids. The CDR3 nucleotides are TGTGCCAGCATCATCCCTCTGGGGTATGGGGCCAACGTCCTGACTTTC. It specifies CASIIPLGYGANVLTF.

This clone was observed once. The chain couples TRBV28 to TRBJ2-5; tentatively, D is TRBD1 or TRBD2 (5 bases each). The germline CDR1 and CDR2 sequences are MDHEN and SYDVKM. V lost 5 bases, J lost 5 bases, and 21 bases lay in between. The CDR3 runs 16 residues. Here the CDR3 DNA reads TGTGCCAGCAGTGTGGGCGAGACTGGGACGTTTGAGACCCAGTACTTC. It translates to CASSVGETGTFETQYF. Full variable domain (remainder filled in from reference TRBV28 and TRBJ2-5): DVKVTQSSRYLVKRTGEKVFLECVQDMDHENMFWYRQDPGLGLRLIYFSYDVKMKEKGDIPEGYSVSREKKERFSLILESASTNQTSMYLCASSVGETGTFETQYFGPGTRLLVL.

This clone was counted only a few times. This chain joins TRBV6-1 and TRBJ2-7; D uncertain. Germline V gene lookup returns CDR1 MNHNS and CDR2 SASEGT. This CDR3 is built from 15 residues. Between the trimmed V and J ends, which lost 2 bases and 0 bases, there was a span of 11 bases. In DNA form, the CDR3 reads TGTGCCAGCAGTGAAATCGGCAGCCCCTCCTACGAGCAGTACTTC. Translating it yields CASSEIGSPSYEQYF.

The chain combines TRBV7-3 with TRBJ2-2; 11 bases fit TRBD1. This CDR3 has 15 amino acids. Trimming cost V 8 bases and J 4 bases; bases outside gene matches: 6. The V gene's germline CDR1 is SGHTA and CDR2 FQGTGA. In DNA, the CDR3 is TGTGCCAGCCGCGCCGGGACAGGGGGCACCGGGGAGCTGTTTTTT. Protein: CASRAGTGGTGELFF.

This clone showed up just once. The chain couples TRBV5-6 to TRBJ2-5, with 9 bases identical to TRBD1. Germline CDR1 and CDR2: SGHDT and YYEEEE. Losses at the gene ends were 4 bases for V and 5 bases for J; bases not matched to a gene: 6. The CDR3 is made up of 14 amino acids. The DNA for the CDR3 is TGTGCCAGCAGCCACCGACAGGGGGTGGAGACCCAGTACTTC. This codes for CASSHRQGVETQYF.

Here the CDR3 DNA reads TGCAGCACTTCCGGACTAGCGGGGGACAATGAGCAGTTCTTC. Amino acid sequence: CSTSGLAGDNEQFF. The chain uses TRBV29-1 and TRBJ2-1; TRBD2 matches 13 bases. Trimming removed 8 bases from V and 5 bases from J; junction bases left unmatched: 6. The CDR3 is 14 amino acids. Germline V lookup: CDR1 SQVTM, CDR2 ANQGSEA.

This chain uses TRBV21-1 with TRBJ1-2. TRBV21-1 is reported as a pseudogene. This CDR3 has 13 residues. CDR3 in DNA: TGTGCCAGCAGTCTAGGAGGGGGTCATGGCTACACCTTC. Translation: CASSLGGGHGYTF.

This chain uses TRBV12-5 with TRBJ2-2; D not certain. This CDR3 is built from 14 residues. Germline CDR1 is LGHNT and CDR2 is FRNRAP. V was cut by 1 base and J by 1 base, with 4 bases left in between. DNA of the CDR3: TGTGCTAGTGGTTTGGGTCTGAACACCGGGGAGCTGTTTTTT. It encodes CASGLGLNTGELFF.

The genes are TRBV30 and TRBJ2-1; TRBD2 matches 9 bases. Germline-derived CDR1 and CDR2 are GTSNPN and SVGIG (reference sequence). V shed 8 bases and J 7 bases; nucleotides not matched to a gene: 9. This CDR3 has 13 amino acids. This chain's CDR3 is CAGRGGAINEQFF. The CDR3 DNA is TGTGCCGGACGCGGGGGGGCCATTAATGAGCAGTTCTTC.

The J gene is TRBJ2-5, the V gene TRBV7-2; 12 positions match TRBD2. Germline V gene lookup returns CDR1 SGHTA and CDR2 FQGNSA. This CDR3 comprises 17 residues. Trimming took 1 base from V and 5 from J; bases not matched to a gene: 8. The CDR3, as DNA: TGTGCCAGCAGCTTAGAGGCTAGCGGGGGGGCCGTGGAGACCCAGTACTTC. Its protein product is CASSLEASGGAVETQYF.

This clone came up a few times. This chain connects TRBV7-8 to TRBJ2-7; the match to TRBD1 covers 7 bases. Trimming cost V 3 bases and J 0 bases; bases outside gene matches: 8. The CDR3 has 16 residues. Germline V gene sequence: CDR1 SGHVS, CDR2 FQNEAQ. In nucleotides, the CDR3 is TGTGCCAGCAGCTTCACCGACAGGGTCTTCTCCTACGAGCAGTACTTC. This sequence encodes CASSFTDRVFSYEQYF.

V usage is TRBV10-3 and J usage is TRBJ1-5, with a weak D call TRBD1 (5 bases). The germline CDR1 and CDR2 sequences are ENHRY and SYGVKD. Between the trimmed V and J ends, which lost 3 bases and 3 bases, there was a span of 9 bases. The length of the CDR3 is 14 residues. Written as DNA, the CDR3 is TGTGCCATCAGTGATTTACAGGACAATCAGCCCCAGCATTTT. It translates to CAISDLQDNQPQHF.

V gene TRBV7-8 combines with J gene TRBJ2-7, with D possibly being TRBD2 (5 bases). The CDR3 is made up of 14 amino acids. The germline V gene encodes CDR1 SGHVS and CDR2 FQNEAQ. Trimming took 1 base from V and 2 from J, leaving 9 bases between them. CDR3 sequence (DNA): TGTGCCAGCAGCTTAGAAGAGGGTCCCTACGAGCAGTACTTC. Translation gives CASSLEEGPYEQYF.

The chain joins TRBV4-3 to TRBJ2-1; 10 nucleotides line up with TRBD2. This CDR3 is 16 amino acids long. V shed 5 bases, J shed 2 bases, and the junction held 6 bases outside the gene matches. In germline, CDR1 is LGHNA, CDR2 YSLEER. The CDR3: CASSSRTSGAYNEQFF. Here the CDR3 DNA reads TGCGCCAGCAGCTCCAGGACTAGCGGCGCCTACAATGAGCAGTTCTTC.

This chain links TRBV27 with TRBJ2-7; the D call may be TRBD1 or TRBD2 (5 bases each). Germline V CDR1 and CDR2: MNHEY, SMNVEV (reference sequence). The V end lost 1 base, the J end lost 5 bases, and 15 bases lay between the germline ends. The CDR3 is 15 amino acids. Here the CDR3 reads CASSLFGPRDDEQYF. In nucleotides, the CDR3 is TGTGCCAGCAGTTTATTCGGGCCACGGGACGACGAGCAGTACTTC.

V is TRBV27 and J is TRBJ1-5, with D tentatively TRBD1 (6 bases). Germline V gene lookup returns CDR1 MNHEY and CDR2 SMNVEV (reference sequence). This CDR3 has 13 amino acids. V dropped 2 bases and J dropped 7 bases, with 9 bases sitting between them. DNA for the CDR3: TGTGCCAGCAGTTTAGGGGGGCCGCAGCCCCAGCATTTT. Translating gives CASSLGGPQPQHF.

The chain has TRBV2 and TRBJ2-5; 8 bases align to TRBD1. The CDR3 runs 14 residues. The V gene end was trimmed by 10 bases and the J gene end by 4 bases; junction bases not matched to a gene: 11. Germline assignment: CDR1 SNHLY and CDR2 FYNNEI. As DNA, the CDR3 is TGTGCCATCGTACAGGGGGGCGGCCGAGAGACCCAGTACTTC. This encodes CAIVQGGGRETQYF.

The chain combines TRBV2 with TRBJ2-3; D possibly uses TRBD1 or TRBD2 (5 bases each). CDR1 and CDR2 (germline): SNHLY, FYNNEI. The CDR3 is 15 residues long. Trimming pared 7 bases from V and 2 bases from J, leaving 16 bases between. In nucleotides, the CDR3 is TGTGCCAGCATTGGGGGAGCACAAATCACAGATACGCAGTATTTT. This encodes CASIGGAQITDTQYF.

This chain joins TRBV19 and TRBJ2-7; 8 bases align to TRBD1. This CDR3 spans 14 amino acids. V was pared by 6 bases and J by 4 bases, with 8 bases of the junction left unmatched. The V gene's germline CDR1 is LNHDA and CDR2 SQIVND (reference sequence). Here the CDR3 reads CASSIRDRTYEQYF. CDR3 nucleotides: TGTGCCAGTAGCATAAGGGACAGGACTTACGAGCAGTACTTC.

The CDR3 DNA reads as TGTGCCAGCAGCCAAGAGTCGGCAGGGAACGAGCAGTACTTC. This translates into CASSQESAGNEQYF. This sequence joins TRBV4-2 and TRBJ2-7; weak D call: TRBD1 (5 bases). V lost 0 bases and J lost 5, with 11 bases in between. The CDR3 loop spans 14 amino acids. The germline gives CDR1 LGHNA, CDR2 YNFKEQ.